The rows below give T cell receptor beta chains drawn from one sample of a study of beta chain features in type 1 diabetes. The method was immunoSEQ multiplex PCR; TCRdb's version includes in-frame clones alone and lacks a portion of them. Of a few hundred thousand clones listed, roughly 16% are singletons. The material sequenced was naive CD4+ T cells from blood. These TCRs come from a young woman in good health. Each CDR3 is given with its conserved first and last residue. Each record gives: J gene, V gene, D gene, clone size, CDR3 length, CDR3 protein, CDR3 DNA. The D gene is left open where the match is weak. Size is omitted from some rows. Given values are once, few, many or a class for expanded clones.

J: TRBJ2-1; V: TRBV13; D: TRBD2; size: .; length: 19; CDR3: CASNQRGLAGGQSYNEQFF; DNA: TGTGCCAGCAACCAGAGGGGACTAGCGGGAGGCCAGAGCTACAATGAGCAGTTCTTC
J: TRBJ2-7; V: TRBV19; D: .; size: .; length: 15; CDR3: CASSIVPREAGEQYF; DNA: TGTGCCAGTAGTATCGTCCCCAGAGAGGCGGGCGAGCAGTACTTC
J: TRBJ1-4; V: TRBV4-1; D: .; size: few; length: 12; CDR3: CASSRREEKLFF; DNA: TGCGCCAGCAGCCGCCGGGAGGAAAAACTGTTTTTT
J: TRBJ1-2; V: TRBV7-2; D: .; size: .; length: 11; CDR3: CASTRGHSYTF; DNA: TGTGCCAGCACCCGCGGCCATAGCTACACCTTC
J: TRBJ1-4; V: TRBV7-9; D: TRBD1; size: .; length: 15; CDR3: CASSLTGQANEKLFF; DNA: TGTGCCAGCAGCTTAACGGGACAGGCTAATGAAAAACTGTTTTTT
J: TRBJ2-7; V: TRBV5-1; D: TRBD2; size: .; length: 15; CDR3: CASSLDGLGPNEQYF; DNA: TGCGCCAGCAGCTTGGACGGACTAGGACCCAACGAGCAGTACTTC
J: TRBJ2-3; V: TRBV19; D: .; size: .; length: 14; CDR3: CASWSRRSTDTQYF; DNA: TGTGCCAGTTGGTCTCGGCGGAGCACAGATACGCAGTATTTT
J: TRBJ2-5; V: TRBV11-2; D: .; size: .; length: 13; CDR3: CASSLGVGETQYF; DNA: TGTGCCAGCAGCTTGGGAGTTGGGGAGACCCAGTACTTC
J: TRBJ2-1; V: TRBV29-1; D: TRBD2; size: few; length: 15; CDR3: CSVEIGVAGRDEQFF; DNA: TGCAGCGTTGAGATCGGGGTAGCGGGTAGGGATGAGCAGTTCTTC
J: TRBJ2-1; V: TRBV15; D: .; size: few; length: 14; CDR3: CATSRDPADNEQFF; DNA: TGTGCCACCAGCAGAGATCCAGCGGACAATGAGCAGTTCTTC
J: TRBJ2-7; V: TRBV25-1; D: TRBD1; size: few; length: 14; CDR3: CASSEQGARYEQYF; DNA: TGTGCCAGCAGTGAACAGGGGGCGCGGTACGAGCAGTACTTC
J: TRBJ2-2; V: TRBV30; D: .; size: .; length: 10; CDR3: CALGTGELFF; DNA: TGTGCCCTCGGGACCGGGGAGCTGTTTTTT
J: TRBJ1-2; V: TRBV28; D: .; size: .; length: 12; CDR3: CASSLTGYGYTF; DNA: TGTGCCAGCAGTTTAACAGGTTATGGCTACACCTTC
J: TRBJ2-1; V: TRBV27; D: .; size: .; length: 14; CDR3: CASSPSTSYNEQFF; DNA: TGTGCCAGCAGCCCTAGCACCTCCTACAATGAGCAGTTCTTC
J: TRBJ2-3; V: TRBV9; D: .; size: .; length: 15; CDR3: CASSRWRGDTDTQYF; DNA: TGTGCCAGCAGCCGCTGGAGGGGCGACACAGATACGCAGTATTTT
J: TRBJ2-5; V: TRBV11-2; D: .; size: few; length: 12; CDR3: CASSLVRETQYF; DNA: TGTGCCAGCAGCTTAGTGCGGGAGACCCAGTACTTC
J: TRBJ2-3; V: TRBV29-1; D: TRBD2; size: .; length: 15; CDR3: CSVFLSGRLGDTQYF; DNA: TGCAGCGTTTTTTTAAGCGGGAGACTGGGAGATACGCAGTATTTT
J: TRBJ1-1; V: TRBV4-2; D: .; size: few; length: 14; CDR3: CASSQAGMNTEAFF; DNA: TGTGCCAGCAGCCAAGCAGGCATGAACACTGAAGCTTTCTTT
J: TRBJ2-5; V: TRBV7-9; D: .; size: few; length: 16; CDR3: CASSPLGAGGQETQYF; DNA: TGTGCCAGCAGCCCCCTGGGAGCGGGCGGGCAAGAGACCCAGTACTTC
J: TRBJ1-2; V: TRBV4-3; D: TRBD1; size: few; length: 14; CDR3: CASSQQDRYYGYTF; DNA: TGCGCCAGCAGCCAACAGGACAGGTACTATGGCTACACCTTC
J: TRBJ2-1; V: TRBV29-1; D: TRBD2; size: .; length: 14; CDR3: CSVVGLAGDLEQFF; DNA: TGCAGCGTTGTGGGTCTAGCGGGAGATTTGGAGCAGTTCTTC
J: TRBJ2-3; V: TRBV29-1; D: .; size: .; length: 12; CDR3: CSVRQSTDTQYF; DNA: TGCAGCGTTAGACAGAGCACAGATACGCAGTATTTT